Listed below are T cell receptor beta chains from one sample, sequenced in a study of blood T cell repertoires in COVID-19. TCRdb's copy holds only in-frame clones and misses some; the assay was immunoSEQ multiplex PCR. The top ten hold less than 8% of the sample, which has under 200,000 clones, 85% to 90% seen once. Sequencing was performed on PBMCs or T cells enriched from blood (not recorded which). These TCRs come from a woman aged 45 to 65 who had recovered from COVID-19. The CDR3 runs from the conserved cysteine through the conserved F or W. Fields, in order: clone size, D gene, J gene, V gene, CDR3 DNA, CDR3 protein. D genes are given only for firm matches. Size values are once, few and many counts, or a class for expanded clones, and some rows have none.

clone size: NA
D gene: TRBD2
J gene: TRBJ2-1
V gene: TRBV7-2
CDR3 DNA: TGTGCCAGCAGCAGTAGCGGGGGGGCCGGCTCCTACAATGAGCAGTTCTTC
CDR3 protein: CASSSSGGAGSYNEQFF

clone size: NA
D gene: NA
J gene: TRBJ2-1
V gene: TRBV27
CDR3 DNA: TGTGCCAGCAGTTTAGCAGGCTCCTACAATGAGCAGTTCTTC
CDR3 protein: CASSLAGSYNEQFF

clone size: NA
D gene: NA
J gene: TRBJ1-4
V gene: TRBV6-5
CDR3 DNA: TGTGCCAGCGGGAGGGGGTTGGGTGAAAAACTGTTTTTT
CDR3 protein: CASGRGLGEKLFF

clone size: NA
D gene: TRBD2
J gene: TRBJ2-3
V gene: TRBV9
CDR3 DNA: TGTGCCAGCAGCGGACCCGGCGGGGGGGGATTAAATACGCAGTATTTT
CDR3 protein: CASSGPGGGGLNTQYF

clone size: NA
D gene: NA
J gene: TRBJ2-6
V gene: TRBV7-8
CDR3 DNA: TGTGCCAGCAGCCTTTGGGGGGACCAGCGCATGACCCGTGGGGCCAACGTCCTGACTTTC
CDR3 protein: CASSLWGDQRMTRGANVLTF

clone size: few
D gene: NA
J gene: TRBJ1-5
V gene: TRBV2
CDR3 DNA: TGTGCCAGCAGTGATCTCAGGGGACGGCAGCCCCAGCATTTT
CDR3 protein: CASSDLRGRQPQHF

clone size: NA
D gene: NA
J gene: TRBJ1-2
V gene: TRBV30
CDR3 DNA: TGTGCCTGGACAAATACAGGGTCTAACTATGGCTACACCTTC
CDR3 protein: CAWTNTGSNYGYTF

clone size: NA
D gene: TRBD1
J gene: TRBJ1-6
V gene: TRBV18
CDR3 DNA: TGTGCCAGCTCACCATGGACAGGGACTACCAATTCACCCCTCCACTTT
CDR3 protein: CASSPWTGTTNSPLHF

clone size: NA
D gene: NA
J gene: TRBJ2-7
V gene: TRBV12-3/TRBV12-4
CDR3 DNA: TGTGCCAGCAGCATCAGTACCTCCTACGAGCAGTACTTC
CDR3 protein: CASSISTSYEQYF

clone size: NA
D gene: NA
J gene: TRBJ1-1
V gene: TRBV13
CDR3 DNA: TGTGCCAGCAGCTTACTACGGGACTTATTTAACACTGAAGCTTTCTTT
CDR3 protein: CASSLLRDLFNTEAFF

clone size: NA
D gene: NA
J gene: TRBJ1-2
V gene: TRBV19
CDR3 DNA: TGTGCCAGTAGTATACAGGGGAACTATGGCTACACCTTC
CDR3 protein: CASSIQGNYGYTF

clone size: NA
D gene: NA
J gene: TRBJ2-7
V gene: TRBV6-2/TRBV6-3
CDR3 DNA: TGTGCCAGCAGCTTTCCTAGGGCCATGGGGCGATCAATTACCTACGAGCAGTACTTC
CDR3 protein: CASSFPRAMGRSITYEQYF

clone size: NA
D gene: NA
J gene: TRBJ1-1
V gene: TRBV5-1
CDR3 DNA: TGCGCCAGCAGCTGGGCCGGGAACATGAACACTGAAGCTTTCTTT
CDR3 protein: CASSWAGNMNTEAFF

clone size: NA
D gene: NA
J gene: TRBJ2-7
V gene: TRBV4-3
CDR3 DNA: TGCGCCAGCAGCCAAGGTCTAATTACAGGGTCATCCTACGAGCAGTACTTC
CDR3 protein: CASSQGLITGSSYEQYF

clone size: NA
D gene: TRBD2
J gene: TRBJ2-2
V gene: TRBV10-3
CDR3 DNA: TGTGCCATCAGAGAAGCGGGGGGGCCCACCGGGGAGCTGTTTTTT
CDR3 protein: CAIREAGGPTGELFF

clone size: NA
D gene: NA
J gene: TRBJ2-1
V gene: TRBV7-2
CDR3 DNA: TGTGCCAGCAGCTTAGGTAGCGGTGGGCATAATGAGCAGTTCTTC
CDR3 protein: CASSLGSGGHNEQFF

clone size: NA
D gene: TRBD1
J gene: TRBJ1-1
V gene: TRBV7-9
CDR3 DNA: TGTGCCAGCAGCCTGACAGGGGAATTTACTGAAGCTTTCTTT
CDR3 protein: CASSLTGEFTEAFF

clone size: once
D gene: NA
J gene: TRBJ2-4
V gene: TRBV5-4
CDR3 DNA: TGTGCCAGCAGCCGCGGGGACAGCATAAACATTCAGTACTTC
CDR3 protein: CASSRGDSINIQYF

clone size: NA
D gene: NA
J gene: TRBJ2-1
V gene: TRBV10-3
CDR3 DNA: TGTGCCATCAGTGAGCACAGCAATGAGCAGTTCTTC
CDR3 protein: CAISEHSNEQFF

clone size: NA
D gene: TRBD2
J gene: TRBJ2-4
V gene: TRBV13
CDR3 DNA: TGTGCCAGCAGCTTCAGGTCGGGAGGAAACATTCAGTACTTC
CDR3 protein: CASSFRSGGNIQYF

clone size: NA
D gene: TRBD2
J gene: TRBJ2-5
V gene: TRBV29-1
CDR3 DNA: TGCAGCGTGAGGCATGCCGGGGGGGGTGGAGAGACCCAGTACTTC
CDR3 protein: CSVRHAGGGGETQYF

clone size: once
D gene: NA
J gene: TRBJ1-2
V gene: TRBV5-4
CDR3 DNA: TGTGCCAGCAGCTTGCGGTCTACGGGGGGCGATGGCTACACCTTC
CDR3 protein: CASSLRSTGGDGYTF

clone size: NA
D gene: NA
J gene: TRBJ2-4
V gene: TRBV7-8
CDR3 DNA: TGTGCCAGCAGCCCTAGCCCCAGGAAAGCAGCCAAAAACATTCAGTACTTC
CDR3 protein: CASSPSPRKAAKNIQYF

clone size: NA
D gene: NA
J gene: TRBJ1-2
V gene: TRBV21-1
CDR3 DNA: TGTGCCAGCAGCAAAACAGCACAAAACTATGGCTACACCTTC
CDR3 protein: CASSKTAQNYGYTF

clone size: NA
D gene: NA
J gene: TRBJ1-2
V gene: TRBV19
CDR3 DNA: TGTGCCAGTAGTATAGACTCGGGGGGGTATGGCTACACCTTC
CDR3 protein: CASSIDSGGYGYTF

clone size: NA
D gene: NA
J gene: TRBJ1-1
V gene: TRBV19
CDR3 DNA: TGTGCCAGTAACGATGGGCGGGGCAGGACGAGAGCTTTCTTT
CDR3 protein: CASNDGRGRTRAFF

clone size: few
D gene: TRBD1
J gene: TRBJ1-5
V gene: TRBV6-6
CDR3 DNA: TGTGCCAGCAAAACGTACAGGGGGAATCAGCCCCAGCATTTT
CDR3 protein: CASKTYRGNQPQHF

clone size: NA
D gene: TRBD2
J gene: TRBJ2-1
V gene: TRBV27
CDR3 DNA: TGTGCCAGCAGCTCGACTAGCGGGGGACCTTACAATGAGCAGTTCTTC
CDR3 protein: CASSSTSGGPYNEQFF

clone size: NA
D gene: NA
J gene: TRBJ1-1
V gene: TRBV6-6
CDR3 DNA: TGTGCCAGCAGTTACGGCGGATTTGAAGCTTTCTTT
CDR3 protein: CASSYGGFEAFF

clone size: NA
D gene: TRBD1
J gene: TRBJ1-2
V gene: TRBV2
CDR3 DNA: TGTGCCAGCAGTATTACAGGGGGCCGGAACTATGGCTACACCTTC
CDR3 protein: CASSITGGRNYGYTF

clone size: few
D gene: NA
J gene: TRBJ1-2
V gene: TRBV6-5
CDR3 DNA: TGTGCCAGCAGTTACTCTGTGGGGGGGCAGGAGGGCTACACCTTC
CDR3 protein: CASSYSVGGQEGYTF

clone size: NA
D gene: TRBD1
J gene: TRBJ1-5
V gene: TRBV24-1
CDR3 DNA: TGTGCCACCAGTGACCCGGGACAGGGGAGCAATCAGCCCCAGCATTTT
CDR3 protein: CATSDPGQGSNQPQHF

clone size: NA
D gene: TRBD1
J gene: TRBJ1-1
V gene: TRBV4-3
CDR3 DNA: TGCGCCAGCAGCCAAGATCTCGGACAGGGAAGCCCTGAAGCTTTCTTT
CDR3 protein: CASSQDLGQGSPEAFF

clone size: NA
D gene: NA
J gene: TRBJ2-7
V gene: TRBV12-3/TRBV12-4
CDR3 DNA: TGTGCCAGCAGGGCCGGAGGAGGCGAGCAGTACTTC
CDR3 protein: CASRAGGGEQYF

clone size: NA
D gene: TRBD1
J gene: TRBJ2-3
V gene: TRBV27
CDR3 DNA: TGTGCCAGCAGTTCCAGGGGGCGCACAGCAGATACGCAGTATTTT
CDR3 protein: CASSSRGRTADTQYF

clone size: NA
D gene: NA
J gene: TRBJ2-7
V gene: TRBV19
CDR3 DNA: TGTGCCACCCGGACAGCATTTGATCAGTACTTC
CDR3 protein: CATRTAFDQYF

clone size: few
D gene: TRBD1
J gene: TRBJ1-5
V gene: TRBV24-1
CDR3 DNA: TGTGCCACCAGTGAATCGGGACAGGGAGGGCAGCCCCAGCATTTT
CDR3 protein: CATSESGQGGQPQHF

clone size: NA
D gene: NA
J gene: TRBJ1-1
V gene: TRBV10-3
CDR3 DNA: TGTGCCATCAGTGTACAGGGAGACACTGAAGCTTTCTTT
CDR3 protein: CAISVQGDTEAFF

clone size: NA
D gene: TRBD2
J gene: TRBJ2-1
V gene: TRBV10-3
CDR3 DNA: TGTGCCATCAGCGGGACTAGCAATGAGCAGTTCTTC
CDR3 protein: CAISGTSNEQFF

clone size: NA
D gene: TRBD1
J gene: TRBJ2-5
V gene: TRBV5-5
CDR3 DNA: TGTGCCAGCAGCTTCACCTCGAGAGGACAGGGTTCGGAGACCCAGTACTTC
CDR3 protein: CASSFTSRGQGSETQYF

clone size: NA
D gene: NA
J gene: TRBJ2-3
V gene: TRBV7-3
CDR3 DNA: TGTGCCAGCAGCCCGGGACCAGGGGGGAGCACAGATACGCAGTATTTT
CDR3 protein: CASSPGPGGSTDTQYF

clone size: NA
D gene: NA
J gene: TRBJ2-3
V gene: TRBV21-1
CDR3 DNA: TGTGCCAGCAGCAATTCCGAGGATACGCAGTATTTT
CDR3 protein: CASSNSEDTQYF

clone size: NA
D gene: NA
J gene: TRBJ2-1
V gene: TRBV12-3/TRBV12-4
CDR3 DNA: TGTGCCAGCAGCCCGGGTTGGGAGCAGTTCTTC
CDR3 protein: CASSPGWEQFF

clone size: NA
D gene: NA
J gene: TRBJ2-7
V gene: TRBV15
CDR3 DNA: TGTGCCACCAGCAGATCCTCCGGAGCCCCCGGCATATCCGAGCAGTACTTC
CDR3 protein: CATSRSSGAPGISEQYF

clone size: NA
D gene: NA
J gene: TRBJ2-3
V gene: TRBV20-1
CDR3 DNA: TGCAGTGCTAGTCGGTCTGGTTTGAGTTCAGATACGCAGTATTTT
CDR3 protein: CSASRSGLSSDTQYF

clone size: NA
D gene: TRBD1
J gene: TRBJ1-2
V gene: TRBV27
CDR3 DNA: TGTGCCAGCAGTCTCAGGGGGCGCGTTGGCTACACCTTC
CDR3 protein: CASSLRGRVGYTF

clone size: once
D gene: TRBD1
J gene: TRBJ1-2
V gene: TRBV27
CDR3 DNA: TGTGCCAGCTATCCGACCGACAGGGCTAACTATGGCTACACCTTC
CDR3 protein: CASYPTDRANYGYTF

clone size: NA
D gene: NA
J gene: TRBJ1-1
V gene: TRBV13
CDR3 DNA: TGTGCCAGCAGACACCGGGGTGGATCTGAAGCTTTCTTT
CDR3 protein: CASRHRGGSEAFF

clone size: NA
D gene: TRBD2
J gene: TRBJ2-7
V gene: TRBV3-1/TRBV3-2
CDR3 DNA: TGTGCCAGCAGCCAAGAGGGGATGGGAGGGCTCTACGAGCAGTACTTC
CDR3 protein: CASSQEGMGGLYEQYF

clone size: NA
D gene: NA
J gene: TRBJ1-5
V gene: TRBV7-2
CDR3 DNA: TGTGCCAGCAGCTTGACAGGACCCAATCAGCCCCAGCATTTT
CDR3 protein: CASSLTGPNQPQHF

clone size: NA
D gene: TRBD2
J gene: TRBJ2-3
V gene: TRBV7-6
CDR3 DNA: TGTGCCAGCAGCTGGACTAGCGGGGGGGCCACAGATACGCAGTATTTT
CDR3 protein: CASSWTSGGATDTQYF

clone size: NA
D gene: TRBD1
J gene: TRBJ2-1
V gene: TRBV13
CDR3 DNA: TGTGCCAGCAGCGTCCGACCGGGACAGCACAATGAGCAGTTCTTC
CDR3 protein: CASSVRPGQHNEQFF

clone size: NA
D gene: NA
J gene: TRBJ1-3
V gene: TRBV27
CDR3 DNA: TGTGCCAGCAGTCCCTCCAAAGCTAAGATCGGAAACACCATATATTTT
CDR3 protein: CASSPSKAKIGNTIYF

clone size: NA
D gene: TRBD1
J gene: TRBJ2-2
V gene: TRBV24-1
CDR3 DNA: TGTGCCACCAGTGATCCCTCCGGGACAGGGGATACCGGGGAGCTGTTTTTT
CDR3 protein: CATSDPSGTGDTGELFF

clone size: once
D gene: TRBD1
J gene: TRBJ2-1
V gene: TRBV7-3
CDR3 DNA: TGTGCCAGCAGCGATACAGGGGGCTCCTACAATGAGCAGTTCTTC
CDR3 protein: CASSDTGGSYNEQFF

clone size: NA
D gene: NA
J gene: TRBJ1-4
V gene: TRBV6-2/TRBV6-3
CDR3 DNA: TGTGCCAGCAGTTATTCGGAGGGGTCACTGTTTTTT
CDR3 protein: CASSYSEGSLFF

clone size: NA
D gene: NA
J gene: TRBJ1-2
V gene: TRBV27
CDR3 DNA: TGTGCCAGCAGTTTAACAGCTCCAAAAAACTATGGCTACACCTTC
CDR3 protein: CASSLTAPKNYGYTF